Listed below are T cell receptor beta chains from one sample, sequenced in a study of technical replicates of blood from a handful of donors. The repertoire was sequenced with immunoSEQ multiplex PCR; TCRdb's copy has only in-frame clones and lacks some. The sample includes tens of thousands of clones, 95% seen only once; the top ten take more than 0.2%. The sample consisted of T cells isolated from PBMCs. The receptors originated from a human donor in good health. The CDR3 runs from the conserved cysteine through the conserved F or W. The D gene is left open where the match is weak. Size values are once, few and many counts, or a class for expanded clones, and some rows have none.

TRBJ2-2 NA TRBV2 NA TGTGCCAGCAGACAGGGCCGCGAGGAGCTGTTTTTT CASRQGREELFF
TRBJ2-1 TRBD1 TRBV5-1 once TGCGCCAGCAGCTTGGGCCGGGACAGTTCCTACAATGAGCAGTTCTTC CASSLGRDSSYNEQFF
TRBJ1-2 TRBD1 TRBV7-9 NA TGTGCCAGCAGCTTTGACAGGGGGATTAACTATGGCTACACCTTC CASSFDRGINYGYTF
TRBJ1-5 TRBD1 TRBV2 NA TGTGCCAGCAGCTTTTATTCAGGGGGCCGTCAGCCCCAGCATTTT CASSFYSGGRQPQHF
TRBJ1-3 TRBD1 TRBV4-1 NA TGCGCCAGCAGCCAAGGGCCCAGGGGGCTTTCCGGAAACACCATATATTTT CASSQGPRGLSGNTIYF
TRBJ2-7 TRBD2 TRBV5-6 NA TGTGCCAGCAGTTATGGGCCTAGCGGGCTCTACGAGCAGTACTTC CASSYGPSGLYEQYF
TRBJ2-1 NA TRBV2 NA TGTGCCACCTTCGGGAGTGGCGGATACAATGAGCAGTTCTTC CATFGSGGYNEQFF
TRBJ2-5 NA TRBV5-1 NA TGCGCCAGCAGCCCCAGGGAGGGGGGGACCCAGTACTTC CASSPREGGTQYF
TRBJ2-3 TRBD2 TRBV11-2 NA TGTGCCAGCAGCTTAGGACAAAGACTAGCAGTTTATGATACGCAGTATTTT CASSLGQRLAVYDTQYF
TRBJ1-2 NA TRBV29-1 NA TGCAGCGTTGAAGAGGAGGGGCGCATCTATGGCTACACCTTC CSVEEEGRIYGYTF
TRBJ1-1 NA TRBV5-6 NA TGTGCCAGCAGCTTACAGGGATGGGACACTGAAGCTTTCTTT CASSLQGWDTEAFF
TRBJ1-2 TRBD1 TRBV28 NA TGTGCCAGCATACCGGGACAGGGGTTCCCTAACTATGGCTACACCTTC CASIPGQGFPNYGYTF
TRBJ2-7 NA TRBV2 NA TGTGCCAGCAGTTTCGGACAGCACTACGAGCAGTACTTC CASSFGQHYEQYF
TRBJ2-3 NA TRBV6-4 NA TGTGCCAGAGTTAAAGTATTTTACTACAAGCGGGATACGCAGTATTTT CARVKVFYYKRDTQYF
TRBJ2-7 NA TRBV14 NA TGTGCCAGCAGCCAAGATGGGGCGGAGACGCCCTACGAGCAGTACTTC CASSQDGAETPYEQYF
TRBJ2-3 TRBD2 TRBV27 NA TGTGCCAGCAGTTTGCGGCGGGAGGGTGGGGATACGCAGTATTTT CASSLRREGGDTQYF
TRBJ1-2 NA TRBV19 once TGTGCCAGTAGTATGGGGGGAGTCTATGGCTACACCTTC CASSMGGVYGYTF
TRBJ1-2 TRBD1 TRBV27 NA TGTGCCAGCAGGCCTCCCTCGGCGGCGGGACAGGGGGCTGGTGGCTACACCTTC CASRPPSAAGQGAGGYTF
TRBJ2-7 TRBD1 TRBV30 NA TGTGCCTGGATAGGACAGGGGGCGAGGTTC CAWIGQGARF
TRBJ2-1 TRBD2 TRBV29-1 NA TGCAGCGTTACCGGGACTAGCAATTACAATGAGCAGTTCTTC CSVTGTSNYNEQFF
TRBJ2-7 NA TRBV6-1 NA TGTGCCAGCAGGATCGACAGGATTTACGAGCAGTACTTC CASRIDRIYEQYF
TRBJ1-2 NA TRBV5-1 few TGCGCCAGCAGCCTTGGGGGCAGCACTAACTATGGCTACACCTTC CASSLGGSTNYGYTF
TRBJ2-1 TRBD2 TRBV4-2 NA TGTGCCAGCAGCCAAGGACTAGCGGGGGGGCAAAATGAGCAGTTCTTC CASSQGLAGGQNEQFF
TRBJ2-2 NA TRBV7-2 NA TGTGCCAGCAGCTTACTGGCCCCGAACACCGGGGAGCTGTTTTTT CASSLLAPNTGELFF
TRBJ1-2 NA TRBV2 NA TGTGCCAGCAGTGAAAAGTTAACAGGGAACACCTTC CASSEKLTGNTF
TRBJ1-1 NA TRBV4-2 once TGTGCCAGCAGCCAATCCACCGGACAGAAGAACACTGAAGCTTTCTTT CASSQSTGQKNTEAFF
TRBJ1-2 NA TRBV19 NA TGTGCCAGTAGTATAGACGGAGGAAACTATGGCTACACCTTC CASSIDGGNYGYTF
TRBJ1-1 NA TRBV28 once TGTGCCAGCAGTTCACAGGGCCTCCCTGAAGCTTTCTTT CASSSQGLPEAFF
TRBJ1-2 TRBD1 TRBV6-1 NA TGTGCCAGCAGTGCGGACAGGGGGCGAGGTCCTACCTATGGCTACACCTTC CASSADRGRGPTYGYTF
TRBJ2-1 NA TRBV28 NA NA CASSPLWDRGDEQFF
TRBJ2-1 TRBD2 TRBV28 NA TGTGCCAGCAGTTTGGGGGGGAAAATCCGCGAGCAGTTCTTC CASSLGGKIREQFF
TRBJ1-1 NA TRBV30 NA TGTGCCTGGATCCCGGGACTCGTAGTCTCAGCTTTCTTT CAWIPGLVVSAFF
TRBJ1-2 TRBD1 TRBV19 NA TGTGCCACAACATCGGGGACAGGGGCCTATGGCTACACCTTC CATTSGTGAYGYTF
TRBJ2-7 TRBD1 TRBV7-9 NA TGTGCCAGCAGCTTAGGGACAGGCTACTACGAGCAGTACTTC CASSLGTGYYEQYF
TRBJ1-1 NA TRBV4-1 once TGCGCCAGCAGCCAATTACTTTCCGAGCGGAACTCGGGCAAGAACACTGAAGCTTTCTTT CASSQLLSERNSGKNTEAFF
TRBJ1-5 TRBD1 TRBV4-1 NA TGCGCCAGCAGCTTAGTGCGACAGGGCGGTCAGCCCCAGCATTTT CASSLVRQGGQPQHF
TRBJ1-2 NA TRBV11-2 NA TGTGCCAGCAGCTTAGATCAGACTAACTATGGCTACACCTTC CASSLDQTNYGYTF
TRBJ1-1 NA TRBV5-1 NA TGCGCCAGCACCACGGGGGGTGAAGCTTTCTTT CASTTGGEAFF
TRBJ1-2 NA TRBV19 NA TGTGCCAGTAGTATCGGAGGGGTCGGCTACACCTTC CASSIGGVGYTF
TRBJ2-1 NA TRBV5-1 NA TGCGCCAGCAAAGTAGGGGGAGACGGGGTTGAGCAGTTCTTC CASKVGGDGVEQFF
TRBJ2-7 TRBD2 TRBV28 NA TGTGCCAGCAGTTTGGTTCTAGCGGGAGAGGGGATGCGGAACTACGAGCAGTACTTC CASSLVLAGEGMRNYEQYF
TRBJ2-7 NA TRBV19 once TGTGCCAGTAGTATTTGGATCGGACTGGAAACCTACGAGCAGTACTTC CASSIWIGLETYEQYF
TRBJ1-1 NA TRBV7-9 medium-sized TGTGCCAGCAGCTTAGAAGCCAGGGACACTGAAGCTTTCTTT CASSLEARDTEAFF
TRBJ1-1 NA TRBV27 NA TGTGCCAGCAGTTTATATGGGGGGGGCGCTTTCTTT CASSLYGGGAFF
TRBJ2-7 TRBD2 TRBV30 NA TGTGCCTGGAGTGTAACCGGGGGGAACGGCGAGCAGTACTTC CAWSVTGGNGEQYF
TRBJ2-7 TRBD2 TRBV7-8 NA TGTGCCAGCAGCTTATTAGCGGGAGTTTCCCACGAGCAGTACTTC CASSLLAGVSHEQYF
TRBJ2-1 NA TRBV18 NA TGTGCCAGCTCCCCACCCAACGGGTTACGGGAGCAGTTCTTC CASSPPNGLREQFF
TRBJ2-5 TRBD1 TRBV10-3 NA TGTGCCATCAGCCAGGGGGTTTCAGAGACCCAGTACTTC CAISQGVSETQYF
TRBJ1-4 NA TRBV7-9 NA TGTGCCAGCAGCCCCCCCCGGGATCCTGAAAAACTGTTTTTT CASSPPRDPEKLFF
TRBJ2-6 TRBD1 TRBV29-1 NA TGCAGCGTTGAAGATGCACAGGGGGCGCCTGGGGCCAACGTCCTGACTTTC CSVEDAQGAPGANVLTF
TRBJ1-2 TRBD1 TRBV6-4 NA TGTGCCAGCAGGGCGACAGGGCTGGACTACTATGGCTACACCTTC CASRATGLDYYGYTF
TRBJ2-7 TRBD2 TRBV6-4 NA TGTGCCAGCAGTGACGGAGCGGGAGGTCCCTACGAGCAGTACTTC CASSDGAGGPYEQYF
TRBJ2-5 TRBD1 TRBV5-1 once TGCGCCAGCAGCTTGGGAGGACAGGGGGGTGGAGAGACCCAGTACTTC CASSLGGQGGGETQYF
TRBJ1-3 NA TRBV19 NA TGTGCCAGTAGTATTGGGAGGAGAAACTTGGGAAACACCATATATTTT CASSIGRRNLGNTIYF
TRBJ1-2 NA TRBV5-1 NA TGCGCCAGCAGCACCCTAGGGGAAGTATATGGCTACACCTTC CASSTLGEVYGYTF
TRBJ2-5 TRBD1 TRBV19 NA TGTGCCAGTACCCCCTGGTGGACAGGGGAGGAGGAGACCCAGTACTTC CASTPWWTGEEETQYF
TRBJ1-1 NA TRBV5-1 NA TGCGCCAGCAGTCTAATACCGGACACTGAAGCTTTCTTT CASSLIPDTEAFF
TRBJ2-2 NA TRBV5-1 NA TGCGCCAGCAGTGAGACAGGGAACACCGGGGAGCTGTTTTTT CASSETGNTGELFF